A selection of T cell receptor beta chains follows, all from one sample in a study of CD8 T cells in Susac syndrome. One entry per CDR3 protein results from TCRdb running MiXCR on the immunoSEQ multiplex PCR reads. The table shows 190,000 or so distinct CDR3 sequences, with 90% to 95% occurring only once. Sequenced material: CD4+ T cells from PBMCs. These receptors were obtained from a human donor with multiple sclerosis. CDR3s include the opening cysteine and the closing phenylalanine or tryptophan. D genes are given only for firm matches. Clone size appears in some rows only: once, few, many, or a class for an expanded clone.

D	size	V	J	CDR3	DNA
-	-	TRBV19	TRBJ1-1	CASSEAAPDTEAFF	TGTGCCAGTAGCGAGGCTGCACCCGACACTGAAGCTTTCTTT
-	-	TRBV19	TRBJ1-2	CASSSYPRGSTF	TGTGCCAGTAGTTCCTATCCTCGGGGCAGCACCTTC
TRBD1	-	TRBV19	TRBJ1-2	CASTADREEGYTF	TGTGCCAGTACCGCGGACAGGGAGGAAGGCTACACCTTC
-	-	TRBV20-1	TRBJ2-2	CSAQSLANTGELFF	TGCAGTGCCCAATCACTAGCGAACACCGGGGAGCTGTTTTTT
TRBD1	-	TRBV27	TRBJ2-7	CASSQSGTGYSYEQYF	TGTGCCAGCAGCCAATCCGGGACAGGGTACTCCTACGAGCAGTACTTC
-	-	TRBV12-3/TRBV12-4	TRBJ1-2	CASSGGNRVGGYTF	TGTGCCAGCAGCGGCGGTAACAGGGTCGGCGGCTACACCTTC
TRBD2	once	TRBV3-1	TRBJ2-3	CATWTRGTQYF	TGTGCCACCTGGACTAGGGGTACGCAGTATTTT
TRBD2	-	TRBV15	TRBJ2-7	CATSKTLAGEGGGEQYF	TGTGCCACCAGCAAAACCTTAGCGGGAGAGGGTGGCGGCGAGCAGTACTTC
-	-	TRBV20-1	TRBJ2-5	CSARAGRRVQETQYF	TGCAGTGCTAGAGCGGGGAGGCGGGTTCAAGAGACCCAGTACTTC
-	-	TRBV24-1	TRBJ1-2	CATSDFGGEGYTF	TGTGCCACCAGTGATTTCGGAGGGGAAGGCTACACCTTC
-	-	TRBV3-1	TRBJ1-5	CASSPQRGQPQHF	TGTGCCAGCAGCCCCCAGCGGGGTCAGCCCCAGCATTTT
TRBD1	-	TRBV29-1	TRBJ2-5	CSVAWGQGSQYF	TGCAGCGTCGCCTGGGGACAGGGGAGTCAGTACTTC
-	-	TRBV9	TRBJ2-3	CASTVGITDTQYF	TGTGCCAGCACGGTTGGGATCACAGATACGCAGTATTTT
TRBD2	-	TRBV3-1	TRBJ2-4	CASSTSGGKNIQYF	TGTGCCAGCAGTACTTCCGGGGGGAAAAACATTCAGTACTTC
-	-	TRBV3-1	TRBJ1-2	CASSPGPRGGYTF	TGTGCCAGCAGCCCGGGACCCAGGGGTGGCTACACCTTC
TRBD1	-	TRBV30	TRBJ1-2	CAWSVRDRGYYGYTF	TGTGCCTGGAGTGTAAGGGACAGGGGGTACTATGGCTACACCTTC
-	-	TRBV3-1	TRBJ2-7	CASSHGTPAYEQYF	TGTGCCAGCAGTCACGGGACGCCAGCCTACGAGCAGTACTTC
TRBD1	-	TRBV7-9	TRBJ2-5	CASSLGPDRARQYF	TGTGCCAGCAGCTTGGGCCCGGACAGGGCCCGTCAGTACTTC
-	-	TRBV10-2	TRBJ2-5	CASSELSGVGETQYF	TGCGCCAGCAGTGAGCTTTCGGGGGTGGGAGAGACCCAGTACTTC
-	-	TRBV19	TRBJ1-5	CASRTQGGGSNQPQHF	TGTGCCAGCAGAACTCAGGGTGGTGGCAGCAATCAGCCCCAGCATTTT
-	-	TRBV29-1	TRBJ2-3	CSVGIGIRTDTQYF	TGCAGCGTTGGTATCGGGATCCGCACAGATACGCAGTATTTT
-	-	TRBV2	TRBJ1-1	CASSEVQMNTEAFF	TGTGCCAGCAGTGAGGTACAGATGAACACTGAAGCTTTCTTT
TRBD2	-	TRBV5-1	TRBJ2-5	CASGRGFQETQYF	TGCGCCAGCGGGAGGGGTTTCCAAGAGACCCAGTACTTC
-	-	TRBV12-3/TRBV12-4	TRBJ2-1	CASRNRDYNEQFF	TGTGCCAGCAGAAACCGGGACTACAATGAGCAGTTCTTC
-	-	TRBV5-4	TRBJ1-1	CASSSWHEAFF	TGTGCCAGCAGCTCCTGGCATGAAGCTTTCTTT
-	-	TRBV19	TRBJ1-1	CASSHRQGGKMNTEAFF	TGTGCCAGTAGCCATAGACAAGGGGGGAAAATGAACACTGAAGCTTTCTTT
TRBD1	-	TRBV3-1	TRBJ2-7	CASSPWTGDEQYF	TGTGCCAGCAGCCCCTGGACAGGGGATGAGCAGTACTTC
TRBD2	-	TRBV27	TRBJ2-7	CASSLLSGAYEQYF	TGTGCCAGCAGTCTCTTGAGCGGGGCCTACGAGCAGTACTTC
-	-	TRBV12-3/TRBV12-4	TRBJ1-2	CASSFRGGDGYTF	TGTGCCAGCAGTTTCCGGGGGGGAGATGGCTACACCTTC
TRBD2	-	TRBV27	TRBJ2-7	CASSRGTLAAYEQYF	TGTGCCAGCAGCCGAGGGACCCTAGCGGCCTACGAGCAGTACTTC
-	-	TRBV7-2	TRBJ2-1	CASTRQVNNEQFF	TGTGCCAGCACCCGACAGGTGAACAATGAGCAGTTCTTC
-	-	TRBV12-3/TRBV12-4	TRBJ1-1	CASSLGGGNTEAFF	TGTGCCAGCAGTTTGGGTGGGGGGAACACTGAAGCTTTCTTT
TRBD1	few	TRBV7-2	TRBJ2-7	CASSSGTGGSEQYF	TGTGCCAGCAGCTCTGGGACAGGGGGAAGCGAGCAGTACTTC
TRBD1	-	TRBV29-1	TRBJ2-7	CSVGRSDRGGEQYF	TGCAGCGTTGGGCGCTCGGACAGGGGAGGCGAGCAGTACTTC
TRBD1	-	TRBV29-1	TRBJ1-2	CSVEEPGTEGYGYTF	TGCAGCGTTGAAGAGCCTGGGACAGAAGGCTATGGCTACACCTTC
-	-	TRBV19	TRBJ2-5	CATSRLIGVGGETQYF	TGTGCCACTAGTAGGCTGATTGGAGTCGGGGGAGAGACCCAGTACTTC
-	-	TRBV29-1	TRBJ2-1	CSVPGMNEQFF	TGCAGCGTTCCCGGTATGAATGAGCAGTTCTTC
-	-	TRBV27	TRBJ1-2	CASSFDRRNGYTF	TGTGCCAGCAGCTTTGACCGGAGGAATGGCTACACCTTC
-	-	TRBV11-2	TRBJ1-1	CASSPSVSRNTEAFF	TGTGCCAGCAGCCCCTCTGTCAGCCGAAACACTGAAGCTTTCTTT
TRBD1	-	TRBV25-1	TRBJ1-2	CASRGTGGAGYTF	TGTGCCAGCAGGGGAACAGGGGGCGCGGGCTACACCTTC
-	-	TRBV19	TRBJ1-3	CASSTRGAPEDTIYF	TGTGCCAGTAGTACAAGGGGCGCCCCGGAGGACACCATATATTTT
-	once	TRBV29-1	TRBJ2-7	CSVESDRPYEQYF	TGCAGCGTTGAGAGCGACAGACCCTACGAGCAGTACTTC
-	-	TRBV7-9	TRBJ2-5	CASSLARDQETQYF	TGTGCCAGCAGCTTAGCGAGGGACCAAGAGACCCAGTACTTC
-	-	TRBV9	TRBJ2-2	CASSVVGDTGELFF	TGTGCCAGCAGCGTAGTGGGGGACACCGGGGAGCTGTTTTTT
-	-	TRBV3-1	TRBJ2-5	CASSLTTHNQETQYF	TGTGCCAGCAGCCTTACTACACATAACCAAGAGACCCAGTACTTC
-	-	TRBV18	TRBJ2-5	CASSPRDSPTETQYF	TGTGCCAGCTCACCAAGAGACAGCCCGACGGAGACCCAGTACTTC
-	-	TRBV20-1	TRBJ1-2	CSARLTGNDYGYTF	TGCAGTGCTAGGTTAACAGGGAATGACTATGGCTACACCTTC
TRBD1	-	TRBV9	TRBJ2-7	CASSVTPGTGGSYEQYF	TGTGCCAGCAGCGTTACCCCCGGGACAGGGGGCTCCTACGAGCAGTACTTC
TRBD2	-	TRBV11-2	TRBJ2-3	CASSLDTSGRGADTQYF	TGTGCCAGCAGCTTAGATACTAGCGGGAGGGGTGCAGATACGCAGTATTTT
-	once	TRBV6-2/TRBV6-3	TRBJ1-1	CASSAPKGGAAEAFF	TGTGCCAGCAGTGCTCCAAAAGGGGGGGCGGCTGAAGCTTTCTTT
-	-	TRBV9	TRBJ1-2	CASSVEGRGPYGYTF	TGTGCCAGCAGCGTTGAGGGCAGGGGCCCCTATGGCTACACCTTC
-	-	TRBV18	TRBJ2-3	CASSLLPADTQYF	TGTGCCAGCTCCCTTCTTCCGGCCGATACGCAGTATTTT